Below are 17 T cell receptor beta chains sequenced from a single sample in a study of molecular identifiers for immune sequencing clone quantification. MiXCR, applied by TCRdb to the PCR reads, yields one record per CDR3 protein. Counted here are about 36,000 distinct CDR3 sequences, about 18% occurring once; the ten biggest clones make up about 7.4%. Sequenced: naive CD8+ T cells from blood, with Jurkat cell RNA spiked in. Subset given: FACS-sorted CD8+CD4-CCR7+CD45RA+ naive T cells. Source of these receptors: a human donor in good health. Some libraries in this study had Jurkat cell RNA spiked in.

This clonotype came up many times. The rearrangement uses TRBV7-9 and TRBJ1-4, with TRBD1 identical over 10 bases. The CDR3 spans 15 residues. The germline CDR1 and CDR2 sequences are SEHNR and FQNEAQ (reference sequence). Losses at the gene ends were 4 bases for V and 11 bases for J; bases not matched to a gene: 10. The CDR3 here is CASSSGGQGVWKLFF. CDR3 DNA sequence: TGTGCCAGCAGCTCCGGTGGACAGGGGGTGTGGAAACTGTTTTTT.

About this clonotype itself: One end of the junction varies from germline; a read error may be responsible. V is TRBV2 and J is TRBJ2-1; D not certain. The CDR3 covers 12 residues. Germline V gene data show CDR1 as SNHLY and CDR2 as FYNNEI. CDR3 sequence reads: CVSSGPYNEQFF. The CDR3 region has the DNA TGTGTCAGCAGTGGTCCCTACAATGAGCAGTTCTTC.

V usage is TRBV4-3 and J usage is TRBJ2-7, with unresolved D. CDR1 and CDR2 (germline): LGHNA, YSLEER. The CDR3 contains 17 residues. V was clipped by 0 bases and J by 2 bases, with 17 bases between them. The CDR3, as DNA: TGCGCCAGCAGCCAAGATAGTGGTTTTCTACAGCCCTACGAGCAGTACTTC. Translating gives CASSQDSGFLQPYEQYF.

The sample holds a few counts of this clonotype. This chain joins TRBV20-1 and TRBJ2-3; TRBD2 matches 15 bases. The length of the CDR3 is 16 residues. Per germline, CDR1 DFQATT and CDR2 SNEGSKA (reference sequence). Trimming at V came to 5 bases and at J to 4 bases, leaving 7 bases not matched to a gene. The CDR3 region is CSAQGLAGGWADTQYF. The CDR3 DNA is TGCAGTGCTCAGGGACTAGCGGGAGGTTGGGCAGATACGCAGTATTTT.

This clonotype was counted ten times or more. J is TRBJ1-1 and V is TRBV6-5; D not resolved. The germline V and J ends were trimmed by 4 bases and 3 bases, with 15 bases remaining between them. CDR1 is MNHEY, CDR2 SVGAGI, per germline. The CDR3 is 15 residues long. The CDR3 loop reads CASSFNPDLDTEAFF. The CDR3 nucleotides are TGTGCCAGCAGTTTCAACCCCGACCTTGACACTGAAGCTTTCTTT.

This clonotype has a count of ten or more. This chain joins TRBV27 and TRBJ2-1; 11 bases align to TRBD1. CDR1 and CDR2 from the germline V gene are MNHEY and SMNVEV (reference sequence). J lost 8 bases, V lost 8 bases, and 2 bases had no gene match. The CDR3 totals 12 residues. In DNA, the CDR3 is TGTGCCAGCTGGGACAGGGGGGATGAGCAGTTCTTC. Amino acids: CASWDRGDEQFF.

In regard to this clonotype: Given a much more abundant clone one base away, this may be a read error. The chain has TRBV12-5 and TRBJ2-1; tentatively, D is TRBD2 (6 bases). The germline V gene encodes CDR1 LGHNT and CDR2 FRNRAP. Trimming took off 2 bases at V and 9 bases at J, with 17 bases between the two ends. This CDR3 is 15 amino acids long. The CDR3 bases are TGTGCTAGTGGTTTGAGTCTGGAGGGTCACAGTGAGCAGTTCTTC. Translated: CASGLSLEGHSEQFF.

V and J are TRBV27 and TRBJ1-4; tentatively, D is TRBD1 (5 bases). Germline values: CDR1 MNHEY, CDR2 SMNVEV (reference sequence). Trimming left V 2 bases short and J 8 bases short, with 9 bases between. CDR3 length equals 13 residues. The CDR3 spells CASSLQGGEKLFF. CDR3 in DNA: TGTGCCAGCAGTTTACAGGGCGGGGAAAAACTGTTTTTT. The full variable domain, its missing parts supplied by reference TRBV27 and TRBJ1-4, is EAQVTQNPRYLITVTGKKLTVTCSQNMNHEYMSWYRQDPGLGLRQIYYSMNVEVTDKGDVPEGYKVSRKEKRNFPLILESPSPNQTSLYFCASSLQGGEKLFFGSGTQLSVL.

Concerning this clonotype: This likely comes from a read error, as the CDR3 has no conserved phenylalanine or tryptophan at its end. The chain has TRBV27 and TRBJ2-3; TRBD2 might be the D (6 bases). Trimming cost V 6 bases and J 8 bases, with 18 bases left between them. This CDR3 region has 14 residues. The germline V gene encodes CDR1 MNHEY and CDR2 SMNVEV (reference sequence). The DNA of the CDR3 is TGTGCCAGCAGCTACGGGAACCCGGGGGTTACGCAGTATCTT. It specifies CASSYGNPGVTQYL.

V usage is TRBV28 and J usage is TRBJ2-5, with 13 nucleotides matching TRBD2. This CDR3 has 17 amino acids. CDR1 is MDHEN, CDR2 SYDVKM, per germline. The trim removed 8 bases at V and 4 bases at J, leaving 13 bases unmatched. CDR3 region: CASWSPRTSGRLETQYF. The CDR3 DNA follows: TGTGCCAGCTGGAGTCCTCGGACTAGCGGGAGATTAGAGACCCAGTACTTC.

Many counts were recorded for this clonotype. The rearrangement joins TRBV4-1 to TRBJ2-3; possible D gene TRBD2, 5 bases. This CDR3 spans 12 amino acids. Germline lookup yields CDR1 MGHRA and CDR2 YSYEKL. V lost 1 base to trimming and J lost 10 bases, with 9 bases between them. The CDR3 spells CASSQGYGAQYF. The DNA of the CDR3 is TGCGCCAGCAGCCAAGGTTACGGGGCGCAGTATTTT.

In its sample, this clonotype was seen many times. The chain combines TRBV25-1 with TRBJ2-5; 7 positions match TRBD1. This CDR3 spans 14 amino acids. J was trimmed by 4 bases and V by 6 bases; bases with no gene match: 8. Germline CDR1 reads MGHDK; CDR2 reads SYGVNS. CDR3 in DNA: TGTGCCAGCAGGACCACAGGGGACGGAGAGACCCAGTACTTC. Protein sequence: CASRTTGDGETQYF.

This clonotype was detected many times. The CDR3 loop is CASSIYTPEAFF. In nucleotides, the CDR3 is TGTGCCAGCAGCATTTACACGCCTGAAGCTTTCTTT. The chain has TRBV7-9 and TRBJ1-1; D remains ambiguous. Trimming took 5 bases from V and 6 from J, leaving 10 bases between them. This CDR3 is 12 amino acids long. Germline assignment: CDR1 SEHNR and CDR2 FQNEAQ (reference sequence).

Many counts were recorded for this clonotype. This sequence joins TRBV7-9 and TRBJ2-7; 9 bases are shared with TRBD1. Germline V gene sequence: CDR1 SEHNR, CDR2 FQNEAQ (reference sequence). V lost 5 bases, J lost 6 bases, and 8 bases stayed unmatched. The CDR3 runs 14 residues. CDR3 sequence: CASSHRDRAREQYF. CDR3 DNA sequence: TGTGCCAGCAGCCACCGGGACAGGGCCCGCGAGCAGTACTTC.

This clonotype was recorded once. The gene calls are TRBV9 and TRBJ2-7, with D possibly being TRBD1 (5 bases). V lost 0 bases and J lost 3, with 13 bases in between. CDR1 and CDR2 (germline): SGDLS, YYNGEE. The CDR3 extends over 15 amino acids. The CDR3 nucleotides are TGTGCCAGCAGCGTAGCGCCAGGACAACTCTACGAGCAGTACTTC. Protein sequence: CASSVAPGQLYEQYF.

This clonotype was recorded many times. This chain joins TRBV20-1 and TRBJ2-7; TRBD1 matches at 10 bases. Germline V gene lookup returns CDR1 DFQATT and CDR2 SNEGSKA (reference sequence). This CDR3 has 16 amino acids. Germline trimming cut 4 bases from V and 2 bases from J; bases unmatched to any gene: 11. The CDR3 region is CSATSSWDRGTYEQYF. The CDR3 nucleotides are TGCAGTGCTACCTCATCGTGGGACAGGGGTACCTACGAGCAGTACTTC.

The sample holds many counts of this clonotype. The chain couples TRBV20-1 to TRBJ1-3; the match to TRBD1 covers 7 bases. Per the germline V gene, CDR1 is DFQATT and CDR2 is SNEGSKA (reference sequence). V dropped 0 bases and J dropped 0; count of bases not matched to a gene: 14. The CDR3 covers 19 residues. The CDR3 DNA sequence: TGCAGTGCTAGAGATATGGCGGGGACAGCCAGACCCTCTGGAAACACCATATATTTT. Amino acid sequence: CSARDMAGTARPSGNTIYF.